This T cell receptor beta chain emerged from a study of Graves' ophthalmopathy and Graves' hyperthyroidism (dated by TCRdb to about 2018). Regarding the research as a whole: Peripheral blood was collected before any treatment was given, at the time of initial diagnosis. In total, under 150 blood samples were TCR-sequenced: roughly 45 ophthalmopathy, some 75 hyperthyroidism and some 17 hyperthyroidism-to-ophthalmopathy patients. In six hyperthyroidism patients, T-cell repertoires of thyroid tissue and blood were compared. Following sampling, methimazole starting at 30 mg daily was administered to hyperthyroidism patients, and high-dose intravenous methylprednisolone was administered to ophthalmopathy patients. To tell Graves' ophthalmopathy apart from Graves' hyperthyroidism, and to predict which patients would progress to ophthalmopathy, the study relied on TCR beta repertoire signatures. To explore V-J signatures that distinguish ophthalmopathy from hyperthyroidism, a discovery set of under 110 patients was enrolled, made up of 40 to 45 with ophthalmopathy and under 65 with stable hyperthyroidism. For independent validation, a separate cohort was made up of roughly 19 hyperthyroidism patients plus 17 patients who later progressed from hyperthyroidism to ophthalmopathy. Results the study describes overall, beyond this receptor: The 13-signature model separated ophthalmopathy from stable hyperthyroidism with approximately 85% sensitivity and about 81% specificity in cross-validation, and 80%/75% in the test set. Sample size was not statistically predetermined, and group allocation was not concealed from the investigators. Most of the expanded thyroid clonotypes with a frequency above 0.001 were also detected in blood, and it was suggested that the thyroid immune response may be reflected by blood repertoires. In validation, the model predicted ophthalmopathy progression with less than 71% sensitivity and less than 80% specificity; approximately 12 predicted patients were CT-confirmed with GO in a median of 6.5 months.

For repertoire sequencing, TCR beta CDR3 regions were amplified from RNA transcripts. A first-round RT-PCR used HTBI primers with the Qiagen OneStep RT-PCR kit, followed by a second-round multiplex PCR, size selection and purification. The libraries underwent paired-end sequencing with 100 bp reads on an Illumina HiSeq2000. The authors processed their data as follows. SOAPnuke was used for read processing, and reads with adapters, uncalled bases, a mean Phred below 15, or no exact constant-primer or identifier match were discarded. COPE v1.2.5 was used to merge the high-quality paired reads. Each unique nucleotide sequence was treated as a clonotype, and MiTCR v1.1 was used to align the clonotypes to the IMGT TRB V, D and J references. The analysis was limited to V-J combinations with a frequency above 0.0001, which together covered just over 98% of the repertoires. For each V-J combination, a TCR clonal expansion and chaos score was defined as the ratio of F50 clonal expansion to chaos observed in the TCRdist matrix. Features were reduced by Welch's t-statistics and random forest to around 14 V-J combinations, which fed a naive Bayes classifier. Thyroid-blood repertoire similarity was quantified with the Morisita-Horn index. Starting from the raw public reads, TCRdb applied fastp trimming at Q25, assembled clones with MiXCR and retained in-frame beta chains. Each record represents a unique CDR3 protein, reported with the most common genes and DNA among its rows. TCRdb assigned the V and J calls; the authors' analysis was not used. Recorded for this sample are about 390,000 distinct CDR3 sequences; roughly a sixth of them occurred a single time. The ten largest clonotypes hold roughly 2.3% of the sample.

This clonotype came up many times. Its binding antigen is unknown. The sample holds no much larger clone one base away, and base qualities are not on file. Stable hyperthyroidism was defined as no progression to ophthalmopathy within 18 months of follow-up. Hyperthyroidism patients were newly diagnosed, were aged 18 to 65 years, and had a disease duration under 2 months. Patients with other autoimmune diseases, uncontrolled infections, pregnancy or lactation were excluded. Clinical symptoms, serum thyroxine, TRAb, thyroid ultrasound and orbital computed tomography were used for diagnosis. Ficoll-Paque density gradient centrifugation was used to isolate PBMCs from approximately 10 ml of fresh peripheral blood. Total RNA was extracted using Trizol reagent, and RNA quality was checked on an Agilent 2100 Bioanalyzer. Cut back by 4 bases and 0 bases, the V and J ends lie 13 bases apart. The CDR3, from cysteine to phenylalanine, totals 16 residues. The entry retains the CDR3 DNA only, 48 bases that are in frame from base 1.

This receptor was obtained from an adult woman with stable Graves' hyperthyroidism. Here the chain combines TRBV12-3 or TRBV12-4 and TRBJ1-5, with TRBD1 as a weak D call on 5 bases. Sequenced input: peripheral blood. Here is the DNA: TGTGCCAGCAGTTCCACCGGGGACTATAGCAATCAGCCCCAGCATTTT. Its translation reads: CASSSTGDYSNQPQHF.